This T cell receptor beta chain was observed in a study of T-cell reconstitution after alpha-beta-depleted transplantation in children (dated by TCRdb to 2016 to 2018). For context, the study as a whole: T-cell immune reconstitution after TCRalphabeta/CD19-depleted allogeneic hematopoietic cell transplantation in children was quantitatively tracked in the study by means of TCR repertoire profiling.

The germline V gene provides CDR1 KGHDR and CDR2 SFDVKD. The trim is 3 bases for V and 8 bases for J, with a gap of 15 bases between the germline ends. The CDR3 numbers 14 residues from cysteine through phenylalanine. The DNA shown is the 42-base CDR3, in frame from base 1. On this clonotype: The antigen it binds to is not known. Base quality data are lacking; no much larger clone is found one base away.

What the work shows at the level of the full study, not this receptor alone: The frequencies of hyperexpanded clones fell over the following months, and after one year, T-cell counts and TCRbeta diversity were mostly attributed to newly produced T cells. In some patients, high TCRbeta diversity at day 60 was attributed to recipient T cells and intrathymic progenitors that had survived conditioning. Apparently early alphabetaT-cell count recovery about two months after transplant reportedly relied on only several hundred rapidly expanded clones derived from non-depleted graft cells.

Explained via the paper, the treatment or condition label denotes: allogeneic hematopoietic cell transplantation with graft depleted of TCRalphabeta T cells and CD19 B cells. Transplant recipients were children who received TCRalphabeta/CD19-depleted allogeneic hematopoietic cell grafts. Receptor libraries were prepared by PCR. TCRdb shows the sequencer as Illumina HiSeq 2500. To normalize quantification of the TCRbeta repertoire, the TCR libraries were built with molecular barcoding that relied on unique molecular identifiers. Starting from the raw public reads, TCRdb applied fastp trimming at Q25, assembled clones with MiXCR and retained in-frame beta chains. Here each entry gathers all rows of one CDR3 protein and keeps the most common genes and DNA. The sample has fewer than 550,000 distinct CDR3 sequences on record, approximately 10% of them singletons. The ten largest account for 14% of the sample.

The rearrangement combines TRBV24-1 with TRBJ1-2, with no confidently assigned D gene. The specimen comprised PBMCs, mostly from graft donor cells, sampled 180 days after TCRalphabeta/CD19-depleted stem cell transplant. The sequence derives from a female patient between 2 and 15 years old who had a stem cell transplant for aplastic anemia, so the T cells may come from the graft donor. The DNA is as follows: TGTGCCACCAGTGATCAGGCCGGTTCATGGGGCTACACCTTC. This codes for CATSDQAGSWGYTF.